This T cell receptor (beta chain) was profiled in a study of T cell responses to AZD1222 COVID-19 vaccine. Notes on the study in general: Only a handful of AZD1222 recipients, several in all, had baseline seropositivity. Regions left unmutated in variants are reportedly the target of nearly half of spike-specific TCRs. Following two doses of AZD1222, Spike-specific TCR breadth and depth rose.

This clone was seen once. Its antigen is still unknown. Sequencing used immunoSEQ multiplex PCR; TCRdb keeps in-frame clones, though not all of them. The sample holds 75,000 to 90,000 clones, approximately 85% seen once. Trimming removed 6 bases at V and 5 bases at J, with 13 bases between. The germline V gene encodes CDR1 MDHEN and CDR2 SYDVKM. The CDR3 is 14 amino acids. This chain links TRBV28 with TRBJ2-2, with D perhaps TRBD1 (5 bases). The sequence derives from an adult who received the AZD1222 COVID-19 vaccine. The sequencing used peripheral blood, collected 28 days after the second AZD1222 dose. The CDR3 nucleotides are TGTGCCAGCAGGGCGACAGTACTGACCGGGGAGCTGTTTTTT. Translated: CASRATVLTGELFF.